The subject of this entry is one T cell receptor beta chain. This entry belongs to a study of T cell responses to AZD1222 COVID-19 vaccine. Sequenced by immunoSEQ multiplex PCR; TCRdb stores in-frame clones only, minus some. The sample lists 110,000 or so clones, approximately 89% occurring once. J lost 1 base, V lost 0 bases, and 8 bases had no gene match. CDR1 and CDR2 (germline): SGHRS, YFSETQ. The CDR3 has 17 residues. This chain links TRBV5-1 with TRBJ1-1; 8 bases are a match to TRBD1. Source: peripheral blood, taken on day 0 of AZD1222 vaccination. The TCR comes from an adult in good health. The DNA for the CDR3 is TGCGCCAGCAGCTTGGCGGCAGGGGGCATTTGGAACACTGAAGCTTTCTTT. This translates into CASSLAAGGIWNTEAFF.